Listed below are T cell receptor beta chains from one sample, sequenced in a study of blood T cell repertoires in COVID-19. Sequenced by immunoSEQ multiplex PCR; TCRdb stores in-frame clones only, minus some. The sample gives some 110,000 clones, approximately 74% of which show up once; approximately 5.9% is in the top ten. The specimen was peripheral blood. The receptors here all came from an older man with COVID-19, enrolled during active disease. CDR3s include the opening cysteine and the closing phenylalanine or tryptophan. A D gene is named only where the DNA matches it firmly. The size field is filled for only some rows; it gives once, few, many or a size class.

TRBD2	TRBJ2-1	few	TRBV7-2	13	TGTGCCAGCACCCCGGGACTAGCGGTTGAGCAGTTCTTC	CASTPGLAVEQFF
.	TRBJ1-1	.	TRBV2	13	TGTGCCAGCAGAGCCAATACAGACACTGAAGCTTTCTTT	CASRANTDTEAFF
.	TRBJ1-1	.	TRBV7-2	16	TGTGCCAGCAGCTCTTACCGGGCAGGGAAGAACACTGAAGCTTTCTTT	CASSSYRAGKNTEAFF
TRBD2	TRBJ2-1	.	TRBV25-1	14	TGTGCCAGCAGCCTAGCGGGAGGCGGGTGGGAGCAGTTCTTC	CASSLAGGGWEQFF
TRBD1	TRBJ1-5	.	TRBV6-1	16	TGTGCCAGCAGTGCGGCGGCAGGGGGTGGCAATCAGCCCCAGCATTTT	CASSAAAGGGNQPQHF
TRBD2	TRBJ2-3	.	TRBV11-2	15	TGTGCCAGCAGCTCCCCCGGACTAGCGGGGGATACGCAGTATTTT	CASSSPGLAGDTQYF
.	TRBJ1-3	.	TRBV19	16	TGTGCCAGTAGTATATCCAGGGTATACTCTGGAAACACCATATATTTT	CASSISRVYSGNTIYF
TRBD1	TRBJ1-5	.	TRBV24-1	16	TGTGCCACCAGTGATTTAGGACAGGGGGCAGAACAGCCCCAGCATTTT	CATSDLGQGAEQPQHF
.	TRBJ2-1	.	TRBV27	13	TGTGCCAGCAGTTTTGGGCAGGGGTATGGGCAGTTCTTC	CASSFGQGYGQFF
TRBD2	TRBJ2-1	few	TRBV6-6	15	TGTGCCAGCAGCGTCGGGACTAGCGACTACAATGAGCAGTTCTTC	CASSVGTSDYNEQFF